The clone carrying this T cell receptor beta chain was detected a few times. The data belong to a study of response to subunit inactivated influenza vaccine. MiXCR, run by TCRdb on the RT-PCR reads, gives a single entry per CDR3 protein. The sample gives about 570,000 distinct CDR3 sequences, around 11% of which show up once; 8% to 13% is in the top ten. The V end was cut by 0 bases, the J end by 5 bases, with 14 bases between. There are 16 residues in the CDR3. Germline V lookup: CDR1 SGHRS, CDR2 YFSETQ. The same specimen was also included in a second study, on T cells expressing NK-cell markers. That work states: In generating TCR beta cDNA, 5'RACE template switching with UMIs was used. Within several experiments, an anti-gamma-delta TCR antibody kept the sorting limited to alpha-beta TCR T cells. Each of roughly six donors carried dominant NKG2C+ clonotypes accounting for about 1.0-7.5% of CD8+ T cells. Several donors' CD3+CD56-NKG2C+ cells were dominated by the same clonotypes.

The TCR sequence derives from a man aged 45-65 years who received an inactivated influenza vaccine. The gene calls are TRBV5-1 and TRBJ2-2; D unclear. The sequenced sample was PBMCs from blood, obtained on the day of vaccination. DNA for the CDR3: TGCGCCAGCAGCTTGGAACGGTCCCCATGGACCGGGGAGCTGTTTTTT. This encodes CASSLERSPWTGELFF.